These T cell receptor beta chains were read from a single sample in a study of blood T cell repertoires in COVID-19. Method: immunoSEQ multiplex PCR; TCRdb's copy keeps in-frame clones and lacks some. The top ten hold 1% of the sample, which has 250,000 to 400,000 clones, more than 75% seen once. What was sequenced was peripheral blood. The receptor source for this set is a man aged 50 to 60 with active or convalescent COVID-19. CDR3s include the opening cysteine and the closing phenylalanine or tryptophan. Fields, in order: J gene, V gene, D gene, clone size, CDR3 DNA, CDR3 protein. A D gene is named only where the DNA matches it firmly. Clone size is given for some rows only: seen once, a few or many times, or a class if the clone is expanded.

TRBJ2-1 TRBV6-6 TRBD1 - TGTGCCAGCAGTTCCGGACAGGGTGGATCTTACACTGAGCAGTTCTTC CASSSGQGGSYTEQFF
TRBJ1-2 TRBV19 - - TGTGCCAGTAGTCCAATCGTTCAGACTAACTATGGCTACACCTTC CASSPIVQTNYGYTF
TRBJ2-2 TRBV7-2 TRBD2 - TGTGCCAGCAGCTTAGTTAGTCAAGCGGGAGGTGCGAACACCGGGGAGCTGTTTTTT CASSLVSQAGGANTGELFF
TRBJ1-1 TRBV28 - - TGTGCCAGCAGTTTGGGCCGACCCCAGGAAGCTTTCTTT CASSLGRPQEAFF
TRBJ2-7 TRBV6-1 - - TGTGCCAGCAGTGAAGCAGGCCAGGGGTTGGTAGGGGTTGCCTACGAGCAGTACTTC CASSEAGQGLVGVAYEQYF
TRBJ2-2 TRBV7-8 TRBD1 once TGTGCCAGCACCGGACAGGGACACGGGGAGCTGTTTTTT CASTGQGHGELFF
TRBJ2-7 TRBV5-1 - - TGCGCCAGCAGCTTAAATTACCTTCTGGGGCAGAGCTACGAGCAGTACTTC CASSLNYLLGQSYEQYF
TRBJ1-3 TRBV11-2 - once TGTGCCAGCAGCCCAGACAGGACAAACTCTGGAAACACCATATATTTT CASSPDRTNSGNTIYF
TRBJ1-5 TRBV28 - - TGTGCCAGCAGTTTATTGGGGGGTAATCAGCCCCAGCATTTT CASSLLGGNQPQHF
TRBJ1-5 TRBV27 TRBD1 few TGTGCCAGCAGTCCCGGACAGGGGAGATTAGGCAATCAGCCCCAGCATTTT CASSPGQGRLGNQPQHF
TRBJ2-5 TRBV5-1 TRBD1 - TGCGCCAGCAGCTTGGGTGACAGGGGACGAGAGACCCAGTACTTC CASSLGDRGRETQYF
TRBJ1-4 TRBV25-1 - - TGTGCCAGCAGCCTTCAGGGGTCGAATGCAAAACTGTTTTTT CASSLQGSNAKLFF
TRBJ1-4 TRBV4-2 TRBD1 - TGTGCCAGCAGCCAAGACGGGGCAACCGGGACAGTGGGTGGACTGTTTTTT CASSQDGATGTVGGLFF
TRBJ2-5 TRBV30 - - TGTGCCTGGAGTCTGAACAGACAAGAGACCCAGTACTTC CAWSLNRQETQYF
TRBJ1-2 TRBV6-5 - - TGTGCCAGCAGGATGGGGGGGGGCTTCAACTATGGCTACACCTTC CASRMGGGFNYGYTF
TRBJ1-2 TRBV7-9 TRBD1 once TGTGCCAGCAGCCGCCGTAGGGACAGGGCCCAGCTAGGGAACTATGGCTACACCTTC CASSRRRDRAQLGNYGYTF
TRBJ2-3 TRBV15 TRBD2 - TGTGCCACCAGCAGGACTAGCGGCCTCACAGATACGCAGTATTTT CATSRTSGLTDTQYF
TRBJ2-5 TRBV18 - - TGTGCCAGCTCACCGGGGGGCCAAGAGACCCAGTACTTC CASSPGGQETQYF
TRBJ2-7 TRBV7-3 TRBD2 - TGTGCTAGCAGCCCCAGCTCGGCAGCGGGAGTCTACGAGCAGTACTTC CASSPSSAAGVYEQYF
TRBJ1-2 TRBV5-1 TRBD1 - TGCGCCAGCAGCTTGGCCTCAGGGGGCTTTAACTATGGCTACACCTTC CASSLASGGFNYGYTF
TRBJ2-7 TRBV3-1/TRBV3-2 - - TGTGCCAGCAGCCAAGGCGGGCGGGGCTACTCCTACGAGCAGTACTTC CASSQGGRGYSYEQYF
TRBJ1-5 TRBV5-1 - - TGCGCCAGCAGCTTGGAACCGGCAGGGGTAGGGGATCAGCCCCAGCATTTT CASSLEPAGVGDQPQHF
TRBJ2-3 TRBV28 - - TGTGCCACCGCCGAGGCAGATACGCAGTATTTT CATAEADTQYF
TRBJ2-5 TRBV5-8 TRBD2 - TGTGCCAGCAGCCTAGCGGGCCGACTCCCTTGGCGGGAGACCCAGTACTTC CASSLAGRLPWRETQYF
TRBJ2-6 TRBV5-4 - - TGTGCCAGCAGCCCTTCGGCGGTCAACTCTGGGGCCAACGTCCTGACTTTC CASSPSAVNSGANVLTF
TRBJ2-3 TRBV28 TRBD2 - TGTGCCAGCAGCAACCTAGCGGGAGGCGCAGATACGCAGTATTTT CASSNLAGGADTQYF
TRBJ2-2 TRBV9 TRBD1 - TGTGCCAGCAGCCCCCGGTCGGGACAGGGAGGCACCGGGGAGCTGTTTTTT CASSPRSGQGGTGELFF
TRBJ1-6 TRBV10-2 TRBD1 - TGCGCCAGCAGTAAGGGACAGGGAGATTCACCCCTCCACTTT CASSKGQGDSPLHF
TRBJ2-4 TRBV6-2/TRBV6-3 TRBD2 - TGTGCCAGCAGTTCGGGACTAGCGACCATTCAGTACTTC CASSSGLATIQYF
TRBJ1-3 TRBV10-3 TRBD1 once TGTGCCATCAGGGCAGGGGGTCCTGGAAACACCATATATTTT CAIRAGGPGNTIYF
TRBJ1-4 TRBV28 - - TGTGCCAGCAGTCTCTCAGGGGATAATGAAAAACTGTTTTTT CASSLSGDNEKLFF
TRBJ1-1 TRBV30 TRBD1 - TGTGCCTGGACCAGGACAGGGCGTGAAGCTTTCTTT CAWTRTGREAFF
TRBJ2-7 TRBV2 - - TGTGCCAGCACCATACAGGTATCCTCCTACGAGCAGTACTTC CASTIQVSSYEQYF
TRBJ2-4 TRBV5-1 - - TGCGCCAGCAGCGTGGCAGGGTCGGGCAAAAACATTCAGTACTTC CASSVAGSGKNIQYF
TRBJ2-1 TRBV5-1 - once TGCGCCAGCAGCTTGGTGGCTAGCGATTCCTACAATGAGCAGTTCTTC CASSLVASDSYNEQFF
TRBJ1-2 TRBV12-3/TRBV12-4 - few TGTGCCAGCAGTTTCCGAGGGGGTGGCTACACCTTC CASSFRGGGYTF